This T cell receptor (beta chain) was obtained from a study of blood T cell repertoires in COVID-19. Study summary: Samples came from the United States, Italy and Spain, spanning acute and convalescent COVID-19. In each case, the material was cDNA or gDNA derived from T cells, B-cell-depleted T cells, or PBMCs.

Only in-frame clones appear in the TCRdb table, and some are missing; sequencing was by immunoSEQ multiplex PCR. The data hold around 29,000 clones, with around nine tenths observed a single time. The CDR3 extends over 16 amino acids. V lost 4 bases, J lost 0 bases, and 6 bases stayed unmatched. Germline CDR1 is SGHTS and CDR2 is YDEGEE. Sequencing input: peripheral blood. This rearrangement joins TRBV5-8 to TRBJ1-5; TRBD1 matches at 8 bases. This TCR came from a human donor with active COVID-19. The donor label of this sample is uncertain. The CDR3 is CASSAGQGVSNQPQHF. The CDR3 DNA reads TGTGCCAGCAGCGCTGGACAGGGCGTTAGCAATCAGCCCCAGCATTTT.